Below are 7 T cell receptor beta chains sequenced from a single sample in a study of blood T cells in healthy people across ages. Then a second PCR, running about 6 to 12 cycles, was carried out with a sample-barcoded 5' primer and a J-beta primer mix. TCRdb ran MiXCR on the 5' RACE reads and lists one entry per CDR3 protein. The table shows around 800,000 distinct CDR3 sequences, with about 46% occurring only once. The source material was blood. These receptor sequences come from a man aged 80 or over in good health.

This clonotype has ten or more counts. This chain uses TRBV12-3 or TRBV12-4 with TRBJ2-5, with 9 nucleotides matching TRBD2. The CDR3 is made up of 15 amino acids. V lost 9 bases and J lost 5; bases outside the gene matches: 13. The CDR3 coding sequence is TGTGCCAGTGTCCAGGAAGCGGGAGGATCGGAGACCCAGTACTTC. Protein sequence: CASVQEAGGSETQYF.

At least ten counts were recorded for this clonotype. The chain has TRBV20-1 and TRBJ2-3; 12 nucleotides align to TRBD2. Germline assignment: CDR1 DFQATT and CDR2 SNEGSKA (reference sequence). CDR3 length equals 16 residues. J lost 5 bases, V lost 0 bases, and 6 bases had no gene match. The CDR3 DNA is TGCAGTGCTAGAGACCCCCTAGCGGGAGGGAGAGATACGCAGTATTTT. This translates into CSARDPLAGGRDTQYF.

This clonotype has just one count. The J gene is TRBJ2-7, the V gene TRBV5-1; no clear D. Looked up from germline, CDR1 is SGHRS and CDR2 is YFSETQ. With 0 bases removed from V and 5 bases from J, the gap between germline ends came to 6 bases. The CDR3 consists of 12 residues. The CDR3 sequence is CASSLGEDEQYF. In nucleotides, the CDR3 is TGCGCCAGCAGCTTGGGTGAGGACGAGCAGTACTTC.

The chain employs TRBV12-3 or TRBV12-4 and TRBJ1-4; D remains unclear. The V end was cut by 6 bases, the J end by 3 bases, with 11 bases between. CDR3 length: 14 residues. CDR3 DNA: TGTGCCAGCAGCCCGGACGGTTCTAATGAAAAACTGTTTTTT. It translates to CASSPDGSNEKLFF.

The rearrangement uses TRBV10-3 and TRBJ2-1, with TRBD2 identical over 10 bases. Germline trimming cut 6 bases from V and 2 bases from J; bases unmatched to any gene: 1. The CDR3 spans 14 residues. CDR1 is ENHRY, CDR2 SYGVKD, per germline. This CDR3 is CAISSGRAYNEQFF. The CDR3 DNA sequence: TGTGCCATCAGCAGCGGGAGGGCCTACAATGAGCAGTTCTTC.

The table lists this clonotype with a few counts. CDR3 in DNA: TGTGCCAGCCACTCCCTGGGTGGGGCAGAACAAGAGACCCAGTACTTC. Residues: CASHSLGGAEQETQYF. The chain carries TRBV28 and TRBJ2-5, with TRBD1 as a possible D gene (5 bases). In germline, CDR1 is MDHEN, CDR2 SYDVKM. The V end lost 8 bases, the J end lost 2 bases, and 21 bases lay between the germline ends. This CDR3 contains 16 residues. Full variable domain (remainder filled in from reference TRBV28 and TRBJ2-5): DVKVTQSSRYLVKRTGEKVFLECVQDMDHENMFWYRQDPGLGLRLIYFSYDVKMKEKGDIPEGYSVSREKKERFSLILESASTNQTSMYLCASHSLGGAEQETQYFGPGTRLLVL.

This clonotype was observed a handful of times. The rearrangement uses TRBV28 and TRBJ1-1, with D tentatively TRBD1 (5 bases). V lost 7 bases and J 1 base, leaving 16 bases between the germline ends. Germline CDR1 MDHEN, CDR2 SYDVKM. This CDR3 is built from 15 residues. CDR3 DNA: TGTGCCAGCAACTCAATCGGGGCACCGAACACTGAAGCTTTCTTT. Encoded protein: CASNSIGAPNTEAFF.